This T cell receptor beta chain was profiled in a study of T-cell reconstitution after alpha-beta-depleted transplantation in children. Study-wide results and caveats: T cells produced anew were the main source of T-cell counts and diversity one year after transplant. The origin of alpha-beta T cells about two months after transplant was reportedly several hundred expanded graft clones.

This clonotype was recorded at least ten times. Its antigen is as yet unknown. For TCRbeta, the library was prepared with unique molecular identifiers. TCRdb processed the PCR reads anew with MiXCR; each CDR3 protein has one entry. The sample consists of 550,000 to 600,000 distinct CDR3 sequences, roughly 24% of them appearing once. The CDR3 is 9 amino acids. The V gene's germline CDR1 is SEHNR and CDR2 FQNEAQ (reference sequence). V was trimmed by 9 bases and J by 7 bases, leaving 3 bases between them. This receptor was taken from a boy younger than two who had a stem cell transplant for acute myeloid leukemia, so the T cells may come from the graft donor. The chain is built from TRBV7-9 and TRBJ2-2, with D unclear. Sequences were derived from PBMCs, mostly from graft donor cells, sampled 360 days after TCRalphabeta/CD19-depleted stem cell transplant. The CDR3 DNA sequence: TGTGCCAGTGACGGGGAGCTGTTTTTT. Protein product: CASDGELFF.